Shown below are 19 T cell receptor beta chains from a single sample sequenced in a study of T cell repertoires in cytomegalovirus infection. In TCRdb, the reads were re-called with MiXCR into one record per CDR3 protein. The sample consists of 680,000 or so distinct CDR3 sequences, about 33% of them appearing once. Their antigen targets remain unknown. Sequences were derived from cultured PBMCs, sampled from culture after CMV antigen stimulation. Receptors originate from a human donor in good health (CMV status not recorded). Some clones in this sample may be carry-over from other donors' samples.

The genes are TRBV10-3 and TRBJ2-5; D unclear. Germline V gene sequence: CDR1 ENHRY, CDR2 SYGVKD. The CDR3 is 14 amino acids. Trimming stripped 4 bases from V and 1 base from J, with 10 bases between. CDR3: CAISVRLSQETQYF. The CDR3 DNA is TGTGCCATCAGTGTTCGACTGTCCCAAGAGACCCAGTACTTC.

The chain links TRBV6-8 to TRBJ2-6; tentatively, D is TRBD1 or TRBD2 (5 bases each). CDR1 and CDR2 (germline): MNHGY, SAAAGT. The CDR3 contains 20 residues. V lost 7 bases and J 0 bases, leaving 25 bases between the germline ends. The DNA for the CDR3 is TGTGCCAGCATGGGGGTCGGGCCCCCCCCCCCTCTCTCTGGGGCCAACGTCCTGACTTTC. Its translation: CASMGVGPPPPLSGANVLTF.

At least ten counts were recorded for this clonotype. This chain uses TRBV7-2 with TRBJ2-5, with 9 bases aligning to TRBD2. Germline CDR1 is SGHTA and CDR2 is FQGNSA. V shed 5 bases, J shed 3 bases, and the junction held 7 bases outside the gene matches. The CDR3 loop spans 15 amino acids. The CDR3 bases are TGTGCCAGCAGCCTAATGGCGGGGGGGGAAGAGACCCAGTACTTC. The encoded protein is CASSLMAGGEETQYF.

This chain uses TRBV12-3 or TRBV12-4 with TRBJ2-1; 12 nucleotides line up with TRBD2. The CDR3 spans 15 residues. V shed 6 bases, J shed 4 bases, and the junction held 4 bases outside the gene matches. The chain's CDR3 is CASRETSGGYNEQFF. The CDR3 DNA reads as TGTGCCAGCAGGGAGACTAGCGGGGGTTACAATGAGCAGTTCTTC.

The V gene is TRBV18, the J gene TRBJ1-1; D possibly corresponds to TRBD1 (6 bases). The V gene lost 2 bases and the J gene lost 7 bases, with 11 bases spanning the gap. The CDR3 totals 13 residues. Germline V CDR1 and CDR2: KGHSH, LQKENI. The CDR3 region is CASSPDRLREAFF. The CDR3 DNA sequence: TGTGCCAGCTCACCAGACAGGCTCCGTGAAGCTTTCTTT. Based on the CDR3 plus reference TRBV18 and TRBJ1-1, the full variable domain is NAGVMQNPRHLVRRRGQEARLRCSPMKGHSHVYWYRQLPEEGLKFMVYLQKENIIDESGMPKERFSAEFPKEGPSILRIQQVVRGDSAAYFCASSPDRLREAFFGQGTRLTVV.

This clonotype appeared a few times. This chain connects TRBV19 to TRBJ2-7, with D possibly matching TRBD2 (5 bases). The CDR3 contains 15 residues. V was clipped by 3 bases and J by 0 bases, with 12 bases between them. Germline V gene lookup returns CDR1 LNHDA and CDR2 SQIVND (reference sequence). As DNA, the CDR3 is TGTGCCAGTAGTATTGGGGAGCCGAGCTCCTACGAGCAGTACTTC. It translates to CASSIGEPSSYEQYF.

This chain uses TRBV5-5 with TRBJ2-1; no clear D gene. This CDR3 contains 14 residues. Trimming cost V 0 bases and J 4 bases, with 8 bases left between them. CDR1 and CDR2 (germline): SGHKS, YYEKEE (reference sequence). CDR3 in amino acids: CASSLDPEYNEQFF. CDR3 bases: TGTGCCAGCAGCTTGGACCCCGAATACAATGAGCAGTTCTTC.

A few counts support this clonotype. This chain joins TRBV12-3 or TRBV12-4 and TRBJ1-1; TRBD1 might be the D (5 bases). V lost 6 bases, J lost 6 bases, and 11 bases lay in between. There are 12 residues in the CDR3. For the CDR3, the DNA is TGTGCCAGCAGCACATGGGACTCTGAAGCTTTCTTT. Amino acids: CASSTWDSEAFF.

The table lists this clonotype with a few counts. This rearrangement joins TRBV7-9 to TRBJ2-1; 8 bases line up with TRBD2. J lost 2 bases, V lost 5 bases, and 17 bases had no gene match. The length of the CDR3 is 19 residues. Germline V gives CDR1 SEHNR, CDR2 FQNEAQ (reference sequence). In DNA, the CDR3 is TGTGCCAGCAGCCTAACGGGGCGGGGAAGCGGGGGAGCCTACAATGAGCAGTTCTTC. It yields the protein CASSLTGRGSGGAYNEQFF.

This clonotype was seen a few times. The V and J genes are TRBV12-3 or TRBV12-4 and TRBJ2-1, with D possibly being TRBD2 (6 bases). Trimming shortened V by 5 bases and J by 4 bases, and 12 bases separated the two germline ends. This CDR3 comprises 14 residues. The CDR3 reads CASSTGTGYNEQFF. The CDR3 DNA follows: TGTGCCAGCAGTACCGGGACTGGATACAATGAGCAGTTCTTC.

Ten or more counts support this clonotype. The rearrangement joins TRBV7-6 to TRBJ2-3; D is possibly TRBD1 (5 bases). V was trimmed by 2 bases and J by 0 bases, leaving 18 bases between them. CDR3 size: 18 residues. Germline V gene lookup returns CDR1 SGHVS and CDR2 FNYEAQ. CDR3 nucleotides: TGTGCCAGCAGCTTACTAGTACAGGCACCTACTAGCACAGATACGCAGTATTTT. It codes for CASSLLVQAPTSTDTQYF.

In nucleotides, the CDR3 is TGCGCCAGCAGCCAAGAGAGTGTGGCCTACGAGCAGTACTTC. This sequence encodes CASSQESVAYEQYF. This rearrangement joins TRBV4-1 to TRBJ2-7, with unresolved D. The V gene lost 0 bases and the J gene lost 2 bases, with 8 bases spanning the gap. This CDR3 region has 14 residues. Germline loops: CDR1 MGHRA, CDR2 YSYEKL.

This chain connects TRBV10-3 to TRBJ1-1; D remains unclear. Germline-derived CDR1 and CDR2 are ENHRY and SYGVKD. The CDR3 spans 12 residues. Trimming cost V 6 bases and J 10 bases, with 15 bases left between them. CDR3 DNA: TGTGCCATCAGCCCCGACGGCAATGGAGCTTTCTTT. This sequence encodes CAISPDGNGAFF.

The V and J genes are TRBV12-3 or TRBV12-4 and TRBJ1-5, with a weak D call TRBD1 (6 bases). With 8 bases removed from V and 8 bases from J, the gap between germline ends came to 13 bases. The CDR3 is made up of 12 amino acids. The CDR3 region is CASASRGKPQHF. In DNA, the CDR3 is TGTGCCAGCGCCTCGAGGGGGAAGCCCCAGCATTTT.

This clonotype was counted ten times or more. This rearrangement joins TRBV7-2 to TRBJ1-2, with 7 bases matching TRBD1. Germline V gives CDR1 SGHTA, CDR2 FQGNSA. The CDR3 has 17 residues. V shed 1 base and J 0 bases; nucleotides not matched to a gene: 8. CDR3 amino acids: CASSLGPGGNPNYGYTF. The CDR3, as DNA: TGTGCCAGCAGCTTAGGTCCAGGGGGAAATCCTAACTATGGCTACACCTTC.

In this sample, this clonotype turned up a few times. This chain links TRBV7-2 with TRBJ2-5, with TRBD1 identical over 7 bases. The ends lost 3 bases at V and 5 bases at J; junction bases unmatched: 3. This CDR3 has 13 amino acids. Germline V gene lookup returns CDR1 SGHTA and CDR2 FQGNSA. CDR3 in amino acids: CASSFGTAETQYF. The CDR3 region has the DNA TGTGCCAGCAGCTTCGGGACAGCCGAGACCCAGTACTTC. Complete variable domain (other parts from reference TRBV7-2 and TRBJ2-5): GAGVSQSPSNKVTEKGKDVELRCDPISGHTALYWYRQSLGQGLEFLIYFQGNSAPDKSGLPSDRFSAERTGGSVSTLTIQRTQQEDSAVYLCASSFGTAETQYFGPGTRLLVL.

This sequence joins TRBV20-1 and TRBJ2-7; a possible D gene is TRBD1 (5 bases). V gave up 3 bases and J gave up 6 bases, with 9 bases separating them. The CDR3 sequence is 11 residues long. CDR1 DFQATT and CDR2 SNEGSKA come from the germline V gene (reference sequence). The CDR3 nucleotides read TGCAGTGCTAGTCAGGGTGCCGAGCAGTACTTC. It codes for CSASQGAEQYF.

This chain joins TRBV14 and TRBJ2-7; no reliable D call. V lost 9 bases and J 3 bases, leaving 15 bases between the germline ends. Per the germline V gene, CDR1 is SGHDN and CDR2 is FVKESK. The CDR3 loop spans 13 amino acids. The CDR3: CASGSVGSYEQYF. In DNA form, the CDR3 reads TGTGCCAGTGGGTCCGTCGGAAGCTACGAGCAGTACTTC.

The chain uses TRBV7-6 and TRBJ1-1; no clear D. This CDR3 region has 13 residues. V lost 0 bases and J lost 8, with 10 bases in between. Germline V gene sequence: CDR1 SGHVS, CDR2 FNYEAQ. The CDR3 reads CASSLAGPQEAFF. The CDR3 DNA reads TGTGCCAGCAGCTTAGCAGGGCCCCAAGAAGCTTTCTTT. The full variable domain, in which reference TRBV7-6 and TRBJ1-1 provide the parts outside the CDR3, is GAGVSQSPRYKVTKRGQDVALRCDPISGHVSLYWYRQALGQGPEFLTYFNYEAQQDKSGLPNDRFSAERPEGSISTLTIQRTEQRDSAMYRCASSLAGPQEAFFGQGTRLTVV.